Following are 16 T cell receptor beta chains from one sample sequenced in a study of cytomegalovirus exposure and HLA in healthy donors. The PCR was carried out with 60 Vbeta primers and 13 Jbeta primers. Produced via immunoSEQ multiplex PCR; TCRdb's table is partial and in-frame only. The sample holds around 130,000 clones, over 75% seen once. Sequencing was performed on PBMCs. The origin of the receptors is a man in his thirties or forties in good health and CMV-seronegative.

V is TRBV2 and J is TRBJ2-7, with 9 bases identical to TRBD1. CDR3 length equals 14 residues. Germline V gene lookup returns CDR1 SNHLY and CDR2 FYNNEI. V lost 7 bases to trimming and J lost 3 bases; unmatched junction nucleotides: 7. CDR3 DNA: TGTGCCAGCAAACCGGGACAGGGTAACTACGAGCAGTACTTC. Translation gives CASKPGQGNYEQYF. Together with reference TRBV2 and TRBJ2-7, the CDR3 gives the full variable domain: EPEVTQTPSHQVTQMGQEVILRCVPISNHLYFYWYRQILGQKVEFLVSFYNNEISEKSEIFDDQFSVERPDGSNFTLKIRSTKLEDSAMYFCASKPGQGNYEQYFGPGTRLTVT.

The gene calls are TRBV9 and TRBJ1-1; TRBD1 matches at 7 bases. Looked up from germline, CDR1 is SGDLS and CDR2 is YYNGEE. V shed 3 bases and J 8 bases; nucleotides not matched to a gene: 7. The CDR3 spans 13 residues. Here the CDR3 reads CASSGDSRKEAFF. In nucleotides, the CDR3 is TGTGCCAGCAGCGGGGACAGCAGAAAGGAAGCTTTCTTT.

This clone was observed a handful of times. The chain has TRBV10-3 and TRBJ1-5; D possibly corresponds to TRBD1 (6 bases). Trimming took off 10 bases at V and 5 bases at J, with 12 bases between the two ends. This CDR3 spans 12 amino acids. Germline loops: CDR1 ENHRY, CDR2 SYGVKD. CDR3 loop: CATAAGDQPQHF. CDR3 sequence (DNA): TGTGCCACCGCTGCAGGGGATCAGCCCCAGCATTTT.

V usage is TRBV10-3 and J usage is TRBJ2-3; D is unresolved. Germline V gene data show CDR1 as ENHRY and CDR2 as SYGVKD. Trimming pared 0 bases from V and 4 bases from J, leaving 5 bases between. The CDR3 spans 13 residues. This CDR3 reads CAISESRPDTQYF. The CDR3 DNA reads as TGTGCCATCAGTGAGTCGAGGCCAGATACGCAGTATTTT.

The sample holds a few counts of this clone. The chain uses TRBV5-1 and TRBJ2-3, with 9 nucleotides matching TRBD2. CDR1 and CDR2 from the germline V gene are SGHRS and YFSETQ. Unmatched junction bases numbered 6, after V lost 5 bases and J lost 5 bases. The CDR3 loop spans 14 amino acids. CDR3 DNA: TGCGCCAGCAGAGAGGCGGGAGGGCGAGATACGCAGTATTTT. This gives the protein CASREAGGRDTQYF. Full variable domain (outside the CDR3, taken from reference TRBV5-1 and TRBJ2-3): KAGVTQTPRYLIKTRGQQVTLSCSPISGHRSVSWYQQTPGQGLQFLFEYFSETQRNKGNFPGRFSGRQFSNSRSEMNVSTLELGDSALYLCASREAGGRDTQYFGPGTRLTVL.

The gene calls are TRBV7-9 and TRBJ2-5; weak D call: TRBD2 (6 bases). The J call may not be correct, given that the DNA end is closer to TRBJ2-7. From germline, CDR1 is SEHNR and CDR2 FQNEAQ (reference sequence). This CDR3 has 14 residues. This CDR3 reads CASSLEGTYYEQYF. Here the CDR3 DNA reads TGTGCCAGCAGCTTAGAAGGGACTTACTACGAGCAGTACTTC.

The chain is built from TRBV7-8 and TRBJ2-7, with TRBD1 matching 9 bases. J lost 3 bases, V lost 3 bases, and 15 bases had no gene match. This CDR3 is 18 amino acids long. CDR1 is SGHVS and CDR2 is FQNEAQ in the germline V gene. CDR3 coding DNA: TGTGCCAGCAGCTTGTCCCGGACAGGGGCTCTAATCCACTACGAGCAGTACTTC. Translating gives CASSLSRTGALIHYEQYF.

This chain uses TRBV5-1 with TRBJ2-2; no firm D call. The CDR3 loop spans 15 amino acids. From germline, CDR1 is SGHRS and CDR2 YFSETQ. V was clipped by 4 bases and J by 1 base, with 11 bases between them. CDR3 loop: CASSPRVGNTGELFF. The CDR3 nucleotides read TGCGCCAGCAGCCCCCGGGTGGGGAACACCGGGGAGCTGTTTTTT.

The V call is TRBV19, the J call TRBJ2-1; D is unclear. Germline V gene lookup returns CDR1 LNHDA and CDR2 SQIVND (reference sequence). Trimming cost V 0 bases and J 4 bases, with 7 bases left between them. The CDR3 is 14 residues long. In nucleotides, the CDR3 is TGTGCCAGTAGTATAGATTACAGTTACAATGAGCAGTTCTTC. It is translated as CASSIDYSYNEQFF.

The chain couples TRBV14 to TRBJ2-1; 9 bases map to TRBD2. CDR1 is SGHDN and CDR2 is FVKESK in the germline V gene. The CDR3 spans 16 residues. J was trimmed by 7 bases and V by 1 base; bases with no gene match: 8. The CDR3 region has the DNA TGTGCCAGCAGCCAAGTTGACAGCGGGGGGTGGAATGAGCAGTTCTTC. This codes for CASSQVDSGGWNEQFF.

V is TRBV28 and J is TRBJ1-4; D possibly corresponds to TRBD1 (5 bases). The CDR3 loop spans 18 amino acids. With 5 bases removed from V and 1 base from J, the gap between germline ends came to 20 bases. CDR1 is MDHEN and CDR2 is SYDVKM in the germline V gene. CDR3 in amino acids: CASSPITWDGRTNEKLFF. The CDR3 DNA sequence: TGTGCCAGCAGTCCCATTACCTGGGACGGGAGAACTAATGAAAAACTGTTTTTT.

This clone was counted a few times. CDR3 coding DNA: TGTGCCAGTAGTAAGACAGGGGACCTAAGATGGCAGTACTTC. Translation: CASSKTGDLRWQYF. This rearrangement joins TRBV19 to TRBJ2-7; the match to TRBD1 covers 8 bases. V gave up 4 bases and J gave up 9 bases; unmatched junction bases: 11. CDR3 length: 14 amino acids. Germline V gene data show CDR1 as LNHDA and CDR2 as SQIVND (reference sequence).

This chain joins TRBV5-1 and TRBJ1-1; TRBD1 matches at 10 bases. Germline CDR1 reads SGHRS; CDR2 reads YFSETQ. There are 16 residues in the CDR3. With V trimmed by 3 bases and J by 4 bases, 9 bases remained unmatched. DNA for the CDR3: TGCGCCAGCAGCTCCGGGACAGGGGTTGTTTCCACTGAAGCTTTCTTT. The encoded protein is CASSSGTGVVSTEAFF.

The CDR3, as DNA: TGTGCCAGCAGCTTGGCGAGAGGGATGGGCACAGATACGCAGTATTTT. Translation gives CASSLARGMGTDTQYF. The chain combines TRBV5-4 with TRBJ2-3; a weak D match, TRBD2 (5 bases). V dropped 0 bases and J dropped 1 base, with 12 bases sitting between them. This CDR3 has 16 residues. From germline, CDR1 is SGHNT and CDR2 YYREEE (reference sequence).

The chain has TRBV9 and TRBJ1-2; 8 bases fit TRBD1. Germline V lookup: CDR1 SGDLS, CDR2 YYNGEE. This CDR3 comprises 15 residues. The junction had 3 bases not matched to a gene; V was cut back by 0 bases and J by 2 bases. The CDR3 bases are TGTGCCAGCAGCGTAGCGGGACAGGACAACTATGGCTACACCTTC. Translation: CASSVAGQDNYGYTF.

V usage is TRBV6-1 and J usage is TRBJ1-1; tentative D call: TRBD1 (6 bases). Trimming removed 10 bases from V and 1 base from J, with 19 bases in between. The germline CDR1 and CDR2 sequences are MNHNS and SASEGT. The CDR3 is 15 amino acids. CDR3 sequence reads: CATRPEDSKNTEAFF. CDR3 in DNA: TGTGCCACCAGACCCGAGGACAGTAAGAACACTGAAGCTTTCTTT.